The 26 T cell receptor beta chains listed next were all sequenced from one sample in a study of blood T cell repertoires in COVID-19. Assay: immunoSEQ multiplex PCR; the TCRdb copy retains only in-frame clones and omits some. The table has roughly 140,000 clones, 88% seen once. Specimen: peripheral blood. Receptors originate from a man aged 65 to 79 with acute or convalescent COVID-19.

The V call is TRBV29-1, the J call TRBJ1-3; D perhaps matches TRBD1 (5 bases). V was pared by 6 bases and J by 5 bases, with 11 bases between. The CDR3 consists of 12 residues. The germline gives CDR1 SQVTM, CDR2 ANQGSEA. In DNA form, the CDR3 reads TGCAGCGTGGGGGGGAAGAGAAACACCATATATTTT. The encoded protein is CSVGGKRNTIYF.

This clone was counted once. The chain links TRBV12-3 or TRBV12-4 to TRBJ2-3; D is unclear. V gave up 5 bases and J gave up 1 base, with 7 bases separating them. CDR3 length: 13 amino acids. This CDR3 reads CASSTLGTDTQYF. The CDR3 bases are TGTGCCAGCAGTACCCTAGGCACAGATACGCAGTATTTT.

CDR3 protein: CASSFIQRGRQETQYF. The CDR3 DNA follows: TGTGCCAGCAGCTTCATCCAGCGGGGGAGACAAGAGACCCAGTACTTC. The gene calls are TRBV5-4 and TRBJ2-5; TRBD2 matches 8 bases. Germline V gene data show CDR1 as SGHNT and CDR2 as YYREEE (reference sequence). Losses at the gene ends were 2 bases for V and 2 bases for J; bases not matched to a gene: 8. This CDR3 comprises 16 residues.

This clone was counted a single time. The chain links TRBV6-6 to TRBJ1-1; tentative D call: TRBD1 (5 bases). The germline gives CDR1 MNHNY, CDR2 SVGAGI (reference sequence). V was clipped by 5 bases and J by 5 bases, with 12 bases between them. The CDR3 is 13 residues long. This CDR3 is CASSPRVSTEAFF. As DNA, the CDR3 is TGTGCCAGCAGTCCCAGGGTCAGTACTGAAGCTTTCTTT.

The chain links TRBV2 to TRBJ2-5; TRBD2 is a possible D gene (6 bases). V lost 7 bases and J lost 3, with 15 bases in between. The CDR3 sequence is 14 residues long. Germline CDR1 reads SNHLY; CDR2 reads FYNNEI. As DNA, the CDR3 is TGTGCCAGCATAAGGCTAGCGAATAAAGAGACCCAGTACTTC. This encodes CASIRLANKETQYF.

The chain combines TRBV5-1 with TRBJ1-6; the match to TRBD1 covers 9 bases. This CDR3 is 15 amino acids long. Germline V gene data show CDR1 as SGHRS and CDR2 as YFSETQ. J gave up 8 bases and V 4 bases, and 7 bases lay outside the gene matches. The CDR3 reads CASSKLQGADSPLHF. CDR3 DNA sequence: TGCGCCAGCAGCAAATTACAGGGGGCTGATTCACCCCTCCACTTT.

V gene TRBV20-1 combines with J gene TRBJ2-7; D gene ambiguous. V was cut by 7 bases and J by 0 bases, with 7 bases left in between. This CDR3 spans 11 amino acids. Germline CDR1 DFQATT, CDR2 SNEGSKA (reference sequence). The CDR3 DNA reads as TGCAGTGTAAGGAGCTCCTACGAGCAGTACTTC. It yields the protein CSVRSSYEQYF.

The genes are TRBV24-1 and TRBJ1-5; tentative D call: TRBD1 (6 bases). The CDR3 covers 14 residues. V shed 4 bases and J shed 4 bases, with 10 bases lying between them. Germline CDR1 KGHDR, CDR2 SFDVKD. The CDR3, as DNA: TGTGCCACCAGTGACTGGACAGTGAATCAGCCCCAGCATTTT. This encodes CATSDWTVNQPQHF.

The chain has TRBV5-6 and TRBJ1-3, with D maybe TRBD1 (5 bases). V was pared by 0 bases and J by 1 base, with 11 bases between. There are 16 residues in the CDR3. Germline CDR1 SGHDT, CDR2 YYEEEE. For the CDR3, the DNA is TGTGCCAGCAGCTTGGTCGGCAGGGATTCTGGAAACACCATATATTTT. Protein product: CASSLVGRDSGNTIYF.

CDR3 protein: CASSPQGSSSYNEQFF. CDR3 DNA sequence: TGTGCCAGCAGTCCTCAGGGAAGCAGCTCCTACAATGAGCAGTTCTTC. The chain couples TRBV2 to TRBJ2-1, with D perhaps TRBD1 (5 bases). The V gene's germline CDR1 is SNHLY and CDR2 FYNNEI. Trimming took off 5 bases at V and 0 bases at J, with 14 bases between the two ends. CDR3 length: 16 residues.

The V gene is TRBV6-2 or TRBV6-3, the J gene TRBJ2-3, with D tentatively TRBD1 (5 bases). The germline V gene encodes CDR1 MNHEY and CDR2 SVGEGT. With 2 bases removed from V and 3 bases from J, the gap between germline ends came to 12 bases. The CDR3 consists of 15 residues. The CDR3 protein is CASSYSQGQTDTQYF. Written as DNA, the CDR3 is TGTGCCAGCAGTTACAGTCAGGGTCAGACAGATACGCAGTATTTT.

CDR3 region: CASISGGGSYNEQFF. The CDR3, as DNA: TGTGCCAGTATTTCGGGAGGTGGTTCCTACAATGAGCAGTTCTTC. V usage is TRBV19 and J usage is TRBJ2-1; 7 bases are shared with TRBD2. The CDR3 length is 15 residues. Trimming at V came to 7 bases and at J to 1 base, leaving 7 bases not matched to a gene. Germline V gene lookup returns CDR1 LNHDA and CDR2 SQIVND (reference sequence).

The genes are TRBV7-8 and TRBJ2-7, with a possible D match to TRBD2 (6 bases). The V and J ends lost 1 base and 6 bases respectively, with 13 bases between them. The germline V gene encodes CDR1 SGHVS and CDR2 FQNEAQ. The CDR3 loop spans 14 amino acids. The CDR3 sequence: CASSLVGGKAEQYF. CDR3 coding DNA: TGTGCCAGCAGCTTAGTTGGAGGGAAGGCCGAGCAGTACTTC.

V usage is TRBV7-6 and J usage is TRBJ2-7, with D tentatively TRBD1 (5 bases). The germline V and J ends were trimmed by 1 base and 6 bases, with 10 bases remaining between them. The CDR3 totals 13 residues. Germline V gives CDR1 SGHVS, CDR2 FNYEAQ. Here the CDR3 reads CASSLGGSLEQYF. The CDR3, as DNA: TGTGCCAGCAGCTTAGGGGGCTCTCTCGAGCAGTACTTC.

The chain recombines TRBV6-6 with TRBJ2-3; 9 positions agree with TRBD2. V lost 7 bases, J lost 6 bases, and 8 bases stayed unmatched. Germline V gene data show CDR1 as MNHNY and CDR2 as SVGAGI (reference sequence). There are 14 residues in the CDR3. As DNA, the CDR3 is TGTGCCAGCATCCCTAGCGGGGCGTCTGATACGCAGTATTTT. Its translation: CASIPSGASDTQYF.

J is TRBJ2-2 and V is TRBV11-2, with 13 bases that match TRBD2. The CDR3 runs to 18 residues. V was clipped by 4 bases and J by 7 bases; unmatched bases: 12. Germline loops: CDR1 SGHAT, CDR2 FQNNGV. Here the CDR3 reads CASSSSTSGGKAIGELFF. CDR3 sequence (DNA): TGTGCCAGCAGCTCCTCGACTAGCGGGGGGAAAGCAATCGGGGAGCTGTTTTTT.

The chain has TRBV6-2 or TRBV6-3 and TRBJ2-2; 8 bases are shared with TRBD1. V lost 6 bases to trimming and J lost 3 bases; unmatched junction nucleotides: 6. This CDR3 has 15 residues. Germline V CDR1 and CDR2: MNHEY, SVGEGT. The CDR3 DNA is TGTGCCAGCAGCAGGACAGGGTGGGACACCGGGGAGCTGTTTTTT. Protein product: CASSRTGWDTGELFF.

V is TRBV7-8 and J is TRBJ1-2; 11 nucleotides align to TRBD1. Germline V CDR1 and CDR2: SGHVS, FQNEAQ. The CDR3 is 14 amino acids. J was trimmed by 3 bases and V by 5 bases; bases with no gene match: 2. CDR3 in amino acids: CASSGTGGHYGYTF. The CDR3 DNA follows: TGTGCCAGCAGCGGGACAGGGGGTCACTATGGCTACACCTTC.

The CDR3 loop is CASSAGQGISEEQYF. The CDR3 DNA is TGTGCCAGCAGCGCAGGACAGGGTATTTCGGAAGAGCAGTACTTC. The rearrangement joins TRBV9 to TRBJ2-7; 8 bases line up with TRBD1. The CDR3 spans 15 residues. Trimming took 3 bases from V and 7 from J; bases not matched to a gene: 12. Germline V gene lookup returns CDR1 SGDLS and CDR2 YYNGEE.

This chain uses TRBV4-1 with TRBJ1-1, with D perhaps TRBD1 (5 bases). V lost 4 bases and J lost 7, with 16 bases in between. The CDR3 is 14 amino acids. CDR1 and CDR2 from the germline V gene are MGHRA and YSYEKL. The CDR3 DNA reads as TGCGCCAGCAGCCTATGGAATGAAAGGGGTGAAGCTTTCTTT. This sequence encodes CASSLWNERGEAFF.

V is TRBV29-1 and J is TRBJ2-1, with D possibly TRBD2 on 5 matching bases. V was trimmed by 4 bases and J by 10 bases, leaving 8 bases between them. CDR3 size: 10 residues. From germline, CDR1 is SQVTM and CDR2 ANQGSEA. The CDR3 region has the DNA TGCAGCGTTGCCCGAGGGGAGCAGTTCTTC. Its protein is CSVARGEQFF.

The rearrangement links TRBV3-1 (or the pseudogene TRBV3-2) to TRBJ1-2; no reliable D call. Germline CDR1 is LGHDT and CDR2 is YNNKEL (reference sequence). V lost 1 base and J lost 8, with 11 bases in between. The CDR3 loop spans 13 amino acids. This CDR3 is CASSQGWAGGYTF. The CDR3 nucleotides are TGTGCCAGCAGCCAAGGTTGGGCAGGAGGCTACACCTTC.

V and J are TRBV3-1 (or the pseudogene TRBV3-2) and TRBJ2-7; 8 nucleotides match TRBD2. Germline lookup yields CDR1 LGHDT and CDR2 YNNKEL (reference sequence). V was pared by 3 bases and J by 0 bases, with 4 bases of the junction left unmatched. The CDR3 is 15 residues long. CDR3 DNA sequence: TGTGCCAGCAGCCAGGGACTAGTGCTCTCCTACGAGCAGTACTTC. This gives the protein CASSQGLVLSYEQYF.

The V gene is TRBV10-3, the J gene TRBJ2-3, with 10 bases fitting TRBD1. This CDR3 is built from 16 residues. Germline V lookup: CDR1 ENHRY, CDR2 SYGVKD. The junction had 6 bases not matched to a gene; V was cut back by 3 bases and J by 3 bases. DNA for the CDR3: TGTGCCATCAGTGATTCCGGGACAGGGGTAACAGATACGCAGTATTTT. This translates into CAISDSGTGVTDTQYF.

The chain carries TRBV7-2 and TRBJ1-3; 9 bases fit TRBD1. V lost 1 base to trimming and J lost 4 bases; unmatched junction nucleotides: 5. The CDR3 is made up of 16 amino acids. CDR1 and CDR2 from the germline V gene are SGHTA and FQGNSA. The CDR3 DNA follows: TGTGCCAGCAGCTTAGGAGGACAGGGGTCCGGAAACACCATATATTTT. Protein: CASSLGGQGSGNTIYF.

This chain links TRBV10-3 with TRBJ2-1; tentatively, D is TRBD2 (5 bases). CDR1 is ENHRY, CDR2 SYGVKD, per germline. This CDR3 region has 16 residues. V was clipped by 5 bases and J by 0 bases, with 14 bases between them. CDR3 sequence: CAISSGSGDSYNEQFF. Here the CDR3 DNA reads TGTGCCATCAGTTCGGGGAGCGGAGACTCCTACAATGAGCAGTTCTTC.